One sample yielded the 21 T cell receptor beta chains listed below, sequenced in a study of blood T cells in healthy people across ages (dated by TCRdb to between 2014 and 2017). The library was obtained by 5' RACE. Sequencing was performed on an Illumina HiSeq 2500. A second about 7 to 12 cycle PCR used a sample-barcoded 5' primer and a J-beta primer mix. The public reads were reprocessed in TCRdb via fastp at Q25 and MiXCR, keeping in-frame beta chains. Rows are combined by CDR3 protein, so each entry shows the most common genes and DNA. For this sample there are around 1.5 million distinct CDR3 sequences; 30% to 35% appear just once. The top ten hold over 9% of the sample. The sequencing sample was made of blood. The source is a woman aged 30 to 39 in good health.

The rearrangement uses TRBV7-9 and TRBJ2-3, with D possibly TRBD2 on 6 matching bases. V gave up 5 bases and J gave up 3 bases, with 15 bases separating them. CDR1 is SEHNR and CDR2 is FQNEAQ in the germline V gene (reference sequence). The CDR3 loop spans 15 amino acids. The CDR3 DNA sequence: TGTGCCAGCAGCCTGTTCGGCGGGGCGACAGATACGCAGTATTTT. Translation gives CASSLFGGATDTQYF. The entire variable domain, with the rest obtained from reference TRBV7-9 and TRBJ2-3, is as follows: DTGVSQNPRHKITKRGQNVTFRCDPISEHNRLYWYRQTLGQGPEFLTYFQNEAQLEKSRLLSDRFSAERPKGSFSTLEIQRTEQGDSAMYLCASSLFGGATDTQYFGPGTRLTVL.

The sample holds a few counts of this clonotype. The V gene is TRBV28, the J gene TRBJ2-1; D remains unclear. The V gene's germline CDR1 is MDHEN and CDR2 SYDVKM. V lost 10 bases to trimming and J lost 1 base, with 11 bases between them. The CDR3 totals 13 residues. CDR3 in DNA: TGTGCCACCCTGAATGAGTCCTACAATGAGCAGTTCTTC. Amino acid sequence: CATLNESYNEQFF. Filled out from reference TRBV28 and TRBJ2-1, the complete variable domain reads DVKVTQSSRYLVKRTGEKVFLECVQDMDHENMFWYRQDPGLGLRLIYFSYDVKMKEKGDIPEGYSVSREKKERFSLILESASTNQTSMYLCATLNESYNEQFFGPGTRLTVL.

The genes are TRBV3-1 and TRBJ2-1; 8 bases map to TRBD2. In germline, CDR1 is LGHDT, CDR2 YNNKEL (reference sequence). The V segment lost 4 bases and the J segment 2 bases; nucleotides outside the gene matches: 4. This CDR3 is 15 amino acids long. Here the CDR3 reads CASSPGGRTYNEQFF. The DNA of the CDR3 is TGTGCCAGCAGCCCGGGCGGGAGGACCTACAATGAGCAGTTCTTC.

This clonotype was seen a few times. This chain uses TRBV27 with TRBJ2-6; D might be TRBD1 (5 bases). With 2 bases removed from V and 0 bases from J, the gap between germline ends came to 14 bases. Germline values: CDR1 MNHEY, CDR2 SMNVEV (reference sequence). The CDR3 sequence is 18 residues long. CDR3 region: CASSLEPLQVSGANVLTF. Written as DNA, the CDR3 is TGTGCCAGCAGTTTAGAGCCCCTACAGGTCTCTGGGGCCAACGTCCTGACTTTC.

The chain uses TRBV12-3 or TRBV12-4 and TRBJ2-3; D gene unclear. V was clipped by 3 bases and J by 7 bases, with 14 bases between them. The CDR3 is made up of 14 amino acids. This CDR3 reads CASSFSLQRNTQYF. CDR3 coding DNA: TGTGCCAGCAGTTTTTCCCTTCAGCGAAATACGCAGTATTTT.

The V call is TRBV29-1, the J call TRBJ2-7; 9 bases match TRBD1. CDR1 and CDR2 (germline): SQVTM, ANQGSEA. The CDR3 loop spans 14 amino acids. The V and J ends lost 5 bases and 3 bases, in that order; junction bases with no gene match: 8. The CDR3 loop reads CSVRGTGRSYEQYF. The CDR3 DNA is TGCAGCGTTCGGGGGACAGGGAGGAGCTACGAGCAGTACTTC.

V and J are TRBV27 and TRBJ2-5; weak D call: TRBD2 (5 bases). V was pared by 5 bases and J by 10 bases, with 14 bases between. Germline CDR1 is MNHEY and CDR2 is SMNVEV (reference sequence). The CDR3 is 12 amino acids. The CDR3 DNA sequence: TGTGCCAGCAGTACCTCCGGACGGGGCCAGTACTTC. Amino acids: CASSTSGRGQYF.

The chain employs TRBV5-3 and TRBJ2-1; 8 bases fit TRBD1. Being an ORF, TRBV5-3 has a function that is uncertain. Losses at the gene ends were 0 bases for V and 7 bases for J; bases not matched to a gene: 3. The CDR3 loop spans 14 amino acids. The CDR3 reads CARSLGTGGNEQFF. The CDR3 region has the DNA TGTGCCAGAAGCTTGGGTACAGGGGGGAATGAGCAGTTCTTC.

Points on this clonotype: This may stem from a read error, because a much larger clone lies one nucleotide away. The CDR3 DNA follows: TGTGCCAGCAGCTTGGATGCCTCGGATCCGCAGTATTTT. It translates to CASSLDASDPQYF. V gene TRBV5-5 combines with J gene TRBJ2-3; D is ambiguous. The germline gives CDR1 SGHKS, CDR2 YYEKEE (reference sequence). The CDR3 length is 13 residues. The germline V and J ends were trimmed by 0 bases and 10 bases, with 12 bases remaining between them.

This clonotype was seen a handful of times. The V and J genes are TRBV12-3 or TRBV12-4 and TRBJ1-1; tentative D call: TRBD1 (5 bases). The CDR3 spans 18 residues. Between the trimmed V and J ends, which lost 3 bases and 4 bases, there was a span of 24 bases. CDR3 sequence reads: CASSFIRQGGKESTEAFF. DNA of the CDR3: TGTGCCAGCAGTTTCATCCGGCAGGGAGGAAAGGAGAGCACTGAAGCTTTCTTT.

In DNA, the CDR3 is TGTGCCAGTAGACAGATGAGCACAGATACGCAGTATTTT. This encodes CASRQMSTDTQYF. The chain carries TRBV7-3 and TRBJ2-3; D is perhaps TRBD1 (5 bases). Trimming took 9 bases from V and 0 from J, leaving 10 bases between them. The germline V gene has CDR1 SGHTA and CDR2 FQGTGA. The CDR3 sequence is 13 residues long.

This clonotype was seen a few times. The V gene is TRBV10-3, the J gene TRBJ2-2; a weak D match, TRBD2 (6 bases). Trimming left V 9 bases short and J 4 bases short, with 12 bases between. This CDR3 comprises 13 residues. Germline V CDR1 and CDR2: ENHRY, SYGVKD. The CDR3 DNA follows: TGTGCCATTCGGGGGACTCTCACCGGGGAGCTGTTTTTT. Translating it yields CAIRGTLTGELFF.

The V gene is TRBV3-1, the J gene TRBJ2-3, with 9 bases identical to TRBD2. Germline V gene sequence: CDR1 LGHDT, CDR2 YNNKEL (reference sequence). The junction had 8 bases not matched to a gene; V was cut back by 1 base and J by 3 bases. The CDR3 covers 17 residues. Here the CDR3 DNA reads TGTGCCAGCAGCCAAGGATCAGCGGGAGGATCTACAGATACGCAGTATTTT. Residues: CASSQGSAGGSTDTQYF.

CDR3 in DNA: TGTGCCAGCTCACCACCGCCTAACACTGAAGCTTTCTTT. This sequence encodes CASSPPPNTEAFF. This chain connects TRBV18 to TRBJ1-1; D unclear. The CDR3 is 13 amino acids. V was clipped by 0 bases and J by 2 bases, with 4 bases between them. Germline CDR1 KGHSH, CDR2 LQKENI.

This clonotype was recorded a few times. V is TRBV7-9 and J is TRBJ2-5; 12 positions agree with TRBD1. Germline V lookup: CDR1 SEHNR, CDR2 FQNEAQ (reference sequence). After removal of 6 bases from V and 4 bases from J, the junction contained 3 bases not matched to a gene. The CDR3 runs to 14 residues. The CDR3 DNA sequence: TGTGCCAGCAGGTGGGACAGGGGGCGAGAGACCCAGTACTTC. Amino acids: CASRWDRGRETQYF.

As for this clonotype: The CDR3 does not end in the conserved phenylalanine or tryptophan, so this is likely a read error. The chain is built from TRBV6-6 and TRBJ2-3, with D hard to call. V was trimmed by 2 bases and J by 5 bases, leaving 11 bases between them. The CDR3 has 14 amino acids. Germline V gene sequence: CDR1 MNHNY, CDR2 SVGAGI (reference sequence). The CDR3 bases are TGTGCCAGCAGTTACATACAGAGTGGAGATACGCAGTATTTG. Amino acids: CASSYIQSGDTQYL.

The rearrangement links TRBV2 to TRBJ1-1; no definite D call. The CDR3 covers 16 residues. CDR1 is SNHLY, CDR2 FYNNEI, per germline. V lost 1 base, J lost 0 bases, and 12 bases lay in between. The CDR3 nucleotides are TGTGCCAGCAGTGAAGGAAACCAGATCATGAACACTGAAGCTTTCTTT. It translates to CASSEGNQIMNTEAFF.

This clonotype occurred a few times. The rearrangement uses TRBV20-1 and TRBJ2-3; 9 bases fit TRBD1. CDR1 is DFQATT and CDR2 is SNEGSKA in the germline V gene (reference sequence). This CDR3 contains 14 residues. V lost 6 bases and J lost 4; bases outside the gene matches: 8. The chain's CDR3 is CSAQDRGYSDTQYF. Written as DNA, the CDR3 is TGCAGTGCACAGGACAGGGGATATTCAGATACGCAGTATTTT.

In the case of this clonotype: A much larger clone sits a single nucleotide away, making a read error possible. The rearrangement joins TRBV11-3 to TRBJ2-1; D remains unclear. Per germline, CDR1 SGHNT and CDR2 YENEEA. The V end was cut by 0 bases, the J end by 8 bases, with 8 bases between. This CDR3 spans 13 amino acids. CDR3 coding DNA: TGTGCCAGCAGCTTAGATCTGGTCTATGAGCAGTTCTTC. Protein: CASSLDLVYEQFF. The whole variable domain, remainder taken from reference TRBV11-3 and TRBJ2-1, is EAGVVQSPRYKIIEKKQPVAFWCNPISGHNTLYWYLQNLGQGPELLIRYENEEAVDDSQLPKDRFSAERLKGVDSTLKIQPAELGDSAVYLCASSLDLVYEQFFGPGTRLTVL.

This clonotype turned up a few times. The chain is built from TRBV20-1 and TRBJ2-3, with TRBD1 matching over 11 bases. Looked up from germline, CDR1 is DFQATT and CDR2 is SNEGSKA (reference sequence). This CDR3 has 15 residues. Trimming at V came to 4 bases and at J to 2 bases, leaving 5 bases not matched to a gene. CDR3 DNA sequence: TGCAGTGCTATACCGGGACAGGGGGTCACAGATACGCAGTATTTT. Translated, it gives CSAIPGQGVTDTQYF.

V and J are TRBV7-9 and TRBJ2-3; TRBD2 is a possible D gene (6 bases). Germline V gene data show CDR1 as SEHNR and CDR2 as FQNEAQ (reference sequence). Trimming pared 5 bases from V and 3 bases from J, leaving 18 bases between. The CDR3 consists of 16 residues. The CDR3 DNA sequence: TGTGCCAGCAGCGTCCTTTGGGGCGGGGATACAGATACGCAGTATTTT. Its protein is CASSVLWGGDTDTQYF.